These 14 T cell receptor beta chains came from one sample sequenced in a study of blood T cells in healthy people across ages. With a J-beta primer mix and a sample-barcoded 5' primer, a second PCR ran about 6 to 11 cycles. TCRdb re-derived calls from the 5' RACE reads in MiXCR, one entry per CDR3 protein. The sample includes 800,000 to 950,000 distinct CDR3 sequences, about 36% of them seen just once. Sequenced sample: blood. Receptor source: a young man in good health.

The chain is built from TRBV7-2 and TRBJ1-2, with D unclear. CDR1 and CDR2 (germline): SGHTA, FQGNSA. The CDR3 loop spans 13 amino acids. V lost 3 bases, J lost 2 bases, and 7 bases lay in between. CDR3 residues: CASSFPQNYGYTF. As DNA, the CDR3 is TGTGCCAGCAGCTTCCCACAGAACTATGGCTACACCTTC. The whole variable domain, filled in from reference TRBV7-2 and TRBJ1-2, reads GAGVSQSPSNKVTEKGKDVELRCDPISGHTALYWYRQSLGQGLEFLIYFQGNSAPDKSGLPSDRFSAERTGGSVSTLTIQRTQQEDSAVYLCASSFPQNYGYTFGSGTRLTVV.

The chain links TRBV25-1 to TRBJ2-3; 10 bases are a match to TRBD1. The CDR3 length is 18 residues. V lost 1 base and J lost 2; bases outside the gene matches: 9. CDR1 and CDR2 (germline): MGHDK, SYGVNS. In DNA form, the CDR3 reads TGTGCCAGCAGTGAATCAAACTTGGGACAGGGGATCACAGATACGCAGTATTTT. Translated, it gives CASSESNLGQGITDTQYF. Full variable domain (remainder filled in from reference TRBV25-1 and TRBJ2-3): EADIYQTPRYLVIGTGKKITLECSQTMGHDKMYWYQQDPGMELHLIHYSYGVNSTEKGDLSSESTVSRIRTEHFPLTLESARPSHTSQYLCASSESNLGQGITDTQYFGPGTRLTVL.

The V gene is TRBV19, the J gene TRBJ1-6, with 7 bases matching TRBD1. The germline V gene encodes CDR1 LNHDA and CDR2 SQIVND (reference sequence). The CDR3 runs 16 residues. J lost 3 bases, V lost 4 bases, and 6 bases had no gene match. The CDR3 DNA follows: TGTGCCAGTAGTAATCGGAGACAGGGCTATAATTCACCCCTCCACTTT. Translating it yields CASSNRRQGYNSPLHF.

This clonotype was seen a single time. This rearrangement joins TRBV10-3 to TRBJ2-3; D ambiguous. V was pared by 3 bases and J by 0 bases, with 10 bases between. CDR1 is ENHRY and CDR2 is SYGVKD in the germline V gene. The CDR3 is 15 amino acids. This CDR3 is CAISDAAKSTDTQYF. CDR3 sequence (DNA): TGTGCCATCAGTGACGCGGCTAAGAGCACAGATACGCAGTATTTT.

The chain is built from TRBV6-6 and TRBJ2-2, with 7 bases fitting TRBD2. CDR1 is MNHNY and CDR2 is SVGAGI in the germline V gene (reference sequence). This CDR3 is built from 16 residues. With V trimmed by 5 bases and J by 0 bases, 6 bases remained unmatched. The CDR3, as DNA: TGTGCCAGCAGTGCCGGAGCGGGGCCGAACACCGGGGAGCTGTTTTTT. It encodes CASSAGAGPNTGELFF.

This clonotype was counted at least ten times. The chain combines TRBV6-4 with TRBJ2-7, with 13 bases fitting TRBD2. CDR3 length equals 17 residues. The germline gives CDR1 MRHNA, CDR2 SNTAGT. V gave up 6 bases and J gave up 3 bases; unmatched junction bases: 11. The CDR3 bases are TGTGCCAGCAGCTTTACCACTAGCGGGGGGGATATCTACGAGCAGTACTTC. This sequence encodes CASSFTTSGGDIYEQYF.

A few counts support this clonotype. The chain joins TRBV4-2 to TRBJ2-3; D gene uncertain. The CDR3 runs 14 residues. With 0 bases removed from V and 4 bases from J, the gap between germline ends came to 8 bases. Looked up from germline, CDR1 is LGHNA and CDR2 is YNFKEQ. The CDR3 loop reads CASSQEVLADTQYF. CDR3 nucleotide sequence: TGTGCCAGCAGCCAAGAGGTCCTTGCAGATACGCAGTATTTT.

This clonotype was counted only a few times. This chain uses TRBV24-1 with TRBJ1-1; D unclear. CDR3 length equals 13 residues. Per germline, CDR1 KGHDR and CDR2 SFDVKD. The V end was cut by 7 bases, the J end by 1 base, with 9 bases between. The CDR3, as DNA: TGTGCCACCAGAGGACGGACGAACACTGAAGCTTTCTTT. Amino acids: CATRGRTNTEAFF.

As for this clonotype: A much larger clone is a single base away; this may be a read error. The V gene is TRBV4-2, the J gene TRBJ1-2; 10 nucleotides agree with TRBD1. The CDR3 sequence is 15 residues long. Germline lookup yields CDR1 LGHNA and CDR2 YNFKEQ. CDR3 sequence (DNA): TGTGCCAGCAACCAAGTCGGACAGGGGGATTTAGGCTACACCTTC. The encoded protein is CASNQVGQGDLGYTF.

The gene calls are TRBV5-1 and TRBJ2-3; no clear D gene. The CDR3 runs to 13 residues. Germline CDR1 and CDR2: SGHRS and YFSETQ. V lost 4 bases to trimming and J lost 4 bases, with 10 bases between them. The CDR3 here is CASSPALADTQYF. CDR3 DNA sequence: TGCGCCAGCAGCCCCGCCCTTGCAGATACGCAGTATTTT.

About this clonotype: A read error is possible here, since a much larger clone lies one base away. The chain has TRBV20-1 and TRBJ2-1; 8 nucleotides match TRBD1. This CDR3 is 14 amino acids long. V gave up 0 bases and J gave up 4 bases; unmatched junction bases: 2. Germline loops: CDR1 DFQATT, CDR2 SNEGSKA (reference sequence). CDR3 bases: TGCAGTGCTAGAGATCGGGACAGGTACAATGAGCAGTTCTTC. Translating gives CSARDRDRYNEQFF.

The genes are TRBV29-1 and TRBJ1-1; D call uncertain. Germline V gene data show CDR1 as SQVTM and CDR2 as ANQGSEA. CDR3 length: 12 residues. Trimming took off 1 base at V and 1 base at J, with 4 bases between the two ends. The CDR3, as DNA: TGCAGCGTTGAAGGGGCGAACACTGAAGCTTTCTTT. Translation gives CSVEGANTEAFF.

The chain couples TRBV6-2 or TRBV6-3 to TRBJ2-5, with D maybe TRBD1 (6 bases). There are 16 residues in the CDR3. Germline CDR1 and CDR2: MNHEY and SVGEGT. Trimming shortened V by 3 bases and J by 3 bases, and 17 bases separated the two germline ends. Written as DNA, the CDR3 is TGTGCCAGCAGTTATTATACAGGGAAGGTAGAAGAGACCCAGTACTTC. Its translation: CASSYYTGKVEETQYF.

This clonotype was counted at least ten times. The rearrangement links TRBV12-5 to TRBJ2-1; 8 bases are a match to TRBD1. With V trimmed by 0 bases and J by 4 bases, 5 bases remained unmatched. The CDR3 is made up of 16 amino acids. Germline V gene lookup returns CDR1 LGHNT and CDR2 FRNRAP. The CDR3 spells CASGLVLRDRYNEQFF. The CDR3 nucleotides read TGTGCTAGTGGTTTGGTACTCCGGGACAGGTACAATGAGCAGTTCTTC.